This T cell receptor beta chain was profiled in a study of blood T cell repertoires in COVID-19. On the study more broadly: Sites in the United States, Italy and Spain provided acute and convalescent COVID-19 samples. PBMCs, B-cell-depleted T cells, or T cells provided the cDNA or gDNA that made up the material.

Germline lookup yields CDR1 SGHRS and CDR2 YFSETQ. The CDR3 totals 14 residues. V was trimmed by 6 bases and J by 0 bases, leaving 11 bases between them. Per the study methods: Amplified reference gene primers provided the basis for estimating nucleated cell counts. Using immunoSEQ multiplex PCR, the repertoire was profiled, and TCRdb retains in-frame clones only, with some absent. That table is the source of V, J and clone size, and D and trimming were worked out from the DNA. Seen here are a few hundred thousand clones, about 87% observed once, and the top ten hold about 8.9%. Grouping used clinical history reported by participants in a survey and questionnaire.

This receptor was taken from a woman aged 18-29 years who had recovered from COVID-19. The chain carries TRBV5-1 and TRBJ2-3, with TRBD1 as a possible D gene (5 bases). The material sequenced was PBMCs or T cells enriched from blood (not recorded which). CDR3 bases: TGCGCCAGCACCAAACAGGCTAGCACAGATACGCAGTATTTT. Encoded protein: CASTKQASTDTQYF.